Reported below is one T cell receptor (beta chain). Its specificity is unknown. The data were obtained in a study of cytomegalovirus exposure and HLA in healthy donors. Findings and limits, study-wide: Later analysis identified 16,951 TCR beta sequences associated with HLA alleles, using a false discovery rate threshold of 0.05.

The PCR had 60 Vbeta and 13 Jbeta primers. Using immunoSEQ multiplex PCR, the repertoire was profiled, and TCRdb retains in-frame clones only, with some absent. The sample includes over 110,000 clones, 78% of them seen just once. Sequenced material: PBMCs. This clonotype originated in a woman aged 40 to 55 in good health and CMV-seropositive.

The DNA of the CDR3 is TGTGCCAGCAGCTTACGGCACGGGGGCGGGAGGGCCGGTGAGACCCAGTACTTC. Translation: CASSLRHGGGRAGETQYF. The chain links TRBV7-2 to TRBJ2-5; 9 nucleotides align to TRBD2. V dropped 2 bases and J dropped 5; count of bases not matched to a gene: 15. Looked up from germline, CDR1 is SGHTA and CDR2 is FQGNSA. The CDR3 runs to 18 residues.